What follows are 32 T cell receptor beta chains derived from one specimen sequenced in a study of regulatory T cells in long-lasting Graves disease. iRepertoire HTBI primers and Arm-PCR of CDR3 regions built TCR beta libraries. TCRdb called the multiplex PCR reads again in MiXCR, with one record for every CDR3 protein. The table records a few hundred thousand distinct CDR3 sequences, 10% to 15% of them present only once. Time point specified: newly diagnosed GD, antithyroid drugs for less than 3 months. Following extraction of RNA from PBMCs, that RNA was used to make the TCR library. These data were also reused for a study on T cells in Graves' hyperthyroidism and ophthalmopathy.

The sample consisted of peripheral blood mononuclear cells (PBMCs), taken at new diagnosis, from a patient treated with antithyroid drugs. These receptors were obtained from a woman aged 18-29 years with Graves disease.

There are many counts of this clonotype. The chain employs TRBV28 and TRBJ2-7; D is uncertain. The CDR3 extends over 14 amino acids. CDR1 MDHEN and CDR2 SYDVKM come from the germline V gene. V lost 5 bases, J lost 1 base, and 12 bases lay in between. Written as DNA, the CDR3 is TGTGCCAGCAGTCGTCGGTGGTTATCCTACGAGCAGTACTTC. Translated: CASSRRWLSYEQYF.

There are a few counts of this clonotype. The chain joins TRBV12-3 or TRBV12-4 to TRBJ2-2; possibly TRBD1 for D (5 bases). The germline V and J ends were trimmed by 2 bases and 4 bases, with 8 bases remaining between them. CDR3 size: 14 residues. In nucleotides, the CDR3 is TGTGCCAGCAGTTTAAAAGGGGCCACCGGGGAGCTGTTTTTT. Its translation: CASSLKGATGELFF.

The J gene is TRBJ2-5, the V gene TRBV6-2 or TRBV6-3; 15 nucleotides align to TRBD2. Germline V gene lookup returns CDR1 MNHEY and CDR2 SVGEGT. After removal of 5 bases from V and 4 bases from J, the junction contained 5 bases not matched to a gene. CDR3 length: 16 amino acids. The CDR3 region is CASSGLAGGSPETQYF. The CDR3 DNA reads TGTGCCAGCAGTGGACTAGCGGGGGGGTCTCCAGAGACCCAGTACTTC.

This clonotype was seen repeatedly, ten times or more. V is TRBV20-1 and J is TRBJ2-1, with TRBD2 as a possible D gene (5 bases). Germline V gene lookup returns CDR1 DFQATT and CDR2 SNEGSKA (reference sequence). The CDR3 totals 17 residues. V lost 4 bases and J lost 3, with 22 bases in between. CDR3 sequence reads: CSATTSPRGLRYNEQFF. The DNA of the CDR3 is TGCAGTGCTACTACAAGCCCCCGCGGGTTACGCTACAATGAGCAGTTCTTC.

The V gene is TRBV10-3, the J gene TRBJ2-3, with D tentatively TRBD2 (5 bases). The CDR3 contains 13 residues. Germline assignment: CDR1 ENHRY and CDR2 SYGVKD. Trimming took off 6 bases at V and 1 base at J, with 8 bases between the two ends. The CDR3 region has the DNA TGTGCCATCAGAAGAGCGGGCACAGATACGCAGTATTTT. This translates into CAIRRAGTDTQYF.

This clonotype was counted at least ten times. This chain's CDR3 is CASSDPVTGDSYNEQFF. The DNA for the CDR3 is TGTGCCAGCAGTGATCCGGTGACAGGGGATTCCTACAATGAGCAGTTCTTC. J is TRBJ2-1 and V is TRBV2; the match to TRBD1 covers 8 bases. Germline values: CDR1 SNHLY, CDR2 FYNNEI. J lost 1 base, V lost 3 bases, and 8 bases had no gene match. The CDR3 is 17 amino acids.

The CDR3: CASSSLLAAYNEQFF. CDR3 DNA sequence: TGTGCCAGCAGTTCACTATTAGCGGCATACAATGAGCAGTTCTTC. This rearrangement joins TRBV27 to TRBJ2-1; D is possibly TRBD2 (6 bases). V shed 4 bases and J shed 4 bases, with 14 bases lying between them. Germline assignment: CDR1 MNHEY and CDR2 SMNVEV (reference sequence). CDR3 size: 15 residues.

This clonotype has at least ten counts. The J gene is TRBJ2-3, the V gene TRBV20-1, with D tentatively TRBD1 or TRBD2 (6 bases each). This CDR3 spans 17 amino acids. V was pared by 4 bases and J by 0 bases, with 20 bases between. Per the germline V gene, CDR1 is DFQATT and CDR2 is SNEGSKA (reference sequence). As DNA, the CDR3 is TGCAGTGCTACCCCCATCAAGAGGAGGGGGAGCACAGATACGCAGTATTTT. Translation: CSATPIKRRGSTDTQYF.

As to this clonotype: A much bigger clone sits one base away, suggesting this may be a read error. The CDR3 sequence is CAWSGGWAAVAQGRIEQYF. CDR3 sequence (DNA): TGTGCCTGGAGCGGGGGGTGGGCTGCCGTAGCACAGGGCAGAATAGAGCAGTATTTT. This rearrangement joins TRBV30 to TRBJ2-3; a weak D match, TRBD2 (7 bases). This CDR3 has 19 residues. The germline gives CDR1 GTSNPN, CDR2 SVGIG (reference sequence). V lost 3 bases and J lost 11, with 36 bases in between. The full variable domain, its missing parts supplied by reference TRBV30 and TRBJ2-3, is SQTIHQWPATLVQPVGSPLSLECTVEGTSNPNLYWYRQAAGRGLQLLFYSVGIGQISSEVPQNLSASRPQDRQFILSSKKLLLSDSGFYLCAWSGGWAAVAQGRIEQYFGPGTRLTVL.

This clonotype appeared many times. The CDR3 sequence: CASSYLDREETQYF. Written as DNA, the CDR3 is TGTGCCAGCAGTTACCTGGACAGGGAGGAGACCCAGTACTTC. The chain recombines TRBV6-9 with TRBJ2-5; the match to TRBD1 covers 8 bases. V lost 3 bases to trimming and J lost 5 bases; unmatched junction nucleotides: 5. The germline V gene has CDR1 MNHGY and CDR2 SVAAGI. The CDR3 length is 14 residues.

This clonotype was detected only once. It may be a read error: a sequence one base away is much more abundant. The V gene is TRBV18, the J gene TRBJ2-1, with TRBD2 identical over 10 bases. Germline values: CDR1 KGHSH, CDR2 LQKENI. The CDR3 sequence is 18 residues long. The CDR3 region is CASSPRGSGRGSCNEQFF. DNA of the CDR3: TGTGCCAGCTCACCACGGGGAAGCGGGAGGGGGTCCTGCAATGAGCAGTTCTTC. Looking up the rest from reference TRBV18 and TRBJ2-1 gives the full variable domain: NAGVMQNPRHLVRRRGQEARLRCSPMKGHSHVYWYRQLPEEGLKFMVYLQKENIIDESGMPKERFSAEFPKEGPSILRIQQVVRGDSAAYFCASSPRGSGRGSCNEQFFGPGTRLTVL.

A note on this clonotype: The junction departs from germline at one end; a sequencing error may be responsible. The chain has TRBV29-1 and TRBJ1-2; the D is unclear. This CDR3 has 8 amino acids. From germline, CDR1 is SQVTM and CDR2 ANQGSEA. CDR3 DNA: TGCAGCGTTGGGGAGAGCTCCTTC. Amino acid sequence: CSVGESSF.

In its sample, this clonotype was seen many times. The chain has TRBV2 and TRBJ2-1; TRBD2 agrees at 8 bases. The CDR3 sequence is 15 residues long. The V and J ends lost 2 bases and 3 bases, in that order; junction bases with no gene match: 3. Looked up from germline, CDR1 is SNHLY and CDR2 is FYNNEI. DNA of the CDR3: TGTGCCAGCAGTGAACGGCTAGCGGGCTACAATGAGCAGTTCTTC. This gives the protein CASSERLAGYNEQFF. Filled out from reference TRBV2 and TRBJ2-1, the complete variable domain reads EPEVTQTPSHQVTQMGQEVILRCVPISNHLYFYWYRQILGQKVEFLVSFYNNEISEKSEIFDDQFSVERPDGSNFTLKIRSTKLEDSAMYFCASSERLAGYNEQFFGPGTRLTVL.

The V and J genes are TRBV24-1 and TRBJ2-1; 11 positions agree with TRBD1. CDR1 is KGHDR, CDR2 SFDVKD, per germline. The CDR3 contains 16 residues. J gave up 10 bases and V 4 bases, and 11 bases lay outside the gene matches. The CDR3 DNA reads TGTGCCACCAGTGACCGGACAGGGGGCTTATTCATGGAGCAGTTCTTC. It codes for CATSDRTGGLFMEQFF.

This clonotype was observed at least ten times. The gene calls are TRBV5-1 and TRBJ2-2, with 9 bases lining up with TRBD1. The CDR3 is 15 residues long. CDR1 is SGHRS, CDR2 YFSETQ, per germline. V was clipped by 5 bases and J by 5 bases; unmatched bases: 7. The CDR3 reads CASRGTGGATGELFF. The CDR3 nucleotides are TGCGCCAGCAGAGGTACAGGGGGCGCAACCGGGGAGCTGTTTTTT.

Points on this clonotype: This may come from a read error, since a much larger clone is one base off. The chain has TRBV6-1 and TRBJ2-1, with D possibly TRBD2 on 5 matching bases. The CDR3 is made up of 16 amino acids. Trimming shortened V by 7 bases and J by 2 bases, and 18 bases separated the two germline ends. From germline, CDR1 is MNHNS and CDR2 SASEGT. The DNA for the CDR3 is TGTGCCAGCACTACCATCGCGGGTATTCCCTACAATGAGCAGTTCTTC. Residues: CASTTIAGIPYNEQFF.

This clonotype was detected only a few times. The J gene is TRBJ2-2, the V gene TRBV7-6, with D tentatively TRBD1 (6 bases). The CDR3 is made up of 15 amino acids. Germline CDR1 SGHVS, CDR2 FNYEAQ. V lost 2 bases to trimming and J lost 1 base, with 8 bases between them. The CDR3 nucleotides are TGTGCCAGCAGCTTAACAGGGCGGAACACCGGGGAGCTGTTTTTT. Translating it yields CASSLTGRNTGELFF.

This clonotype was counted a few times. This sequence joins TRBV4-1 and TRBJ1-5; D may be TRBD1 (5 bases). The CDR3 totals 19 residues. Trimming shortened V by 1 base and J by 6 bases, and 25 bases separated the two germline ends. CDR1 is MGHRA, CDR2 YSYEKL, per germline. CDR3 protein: CASSQGLETTGGRSQPQHF. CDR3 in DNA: TGCGCCAGCAGCCAAGGCCTAGAGACGACGGGGGGTAGGAGTCAGCCCCAGCATTTT.

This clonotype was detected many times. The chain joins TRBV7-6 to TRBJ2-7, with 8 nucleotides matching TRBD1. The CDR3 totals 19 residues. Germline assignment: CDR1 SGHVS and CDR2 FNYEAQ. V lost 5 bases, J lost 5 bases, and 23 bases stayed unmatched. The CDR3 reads CASSPSLLRKRQGADEQYF. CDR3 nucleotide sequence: TGTGCCAGCAGCCCTAGCCTCCTCAGGAAGAGGCAGGGGGCCGACGAGCAGTACTTC.

CDR3 DNA: TGCAGTGCTAGTCTTGAGACGAACACTGAAGCTTTCTTT. As protein: CSASLETNTEAFF. The chain combines TRBV20-1 with TRBJ1-1; D unclear. With 3 bases removed from V and 1 base from J, the gap between germline ends came to 9 bases. Germline V gives CDR1 DFQATT, CDR2 SNEGSKA (reference sequence). The CDR3 extends over 13 amino acids.

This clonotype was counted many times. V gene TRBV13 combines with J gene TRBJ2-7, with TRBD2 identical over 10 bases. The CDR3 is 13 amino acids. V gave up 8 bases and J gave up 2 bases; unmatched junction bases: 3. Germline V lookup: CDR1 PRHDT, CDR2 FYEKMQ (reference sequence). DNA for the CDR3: TGTGCCAGCGGAACTAGCGGGACCTACGAGCAGTACTTC. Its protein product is CASGTSGTYEQYF.

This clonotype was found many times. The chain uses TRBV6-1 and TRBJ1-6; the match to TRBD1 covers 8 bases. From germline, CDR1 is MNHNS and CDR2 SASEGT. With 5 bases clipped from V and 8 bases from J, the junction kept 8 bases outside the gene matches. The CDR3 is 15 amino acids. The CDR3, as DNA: TGTGCCAGCAGTAGGATCTCAGGGGGCGATTCACCCCTCCACTTT. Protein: CASSRISGGDSPLHF.

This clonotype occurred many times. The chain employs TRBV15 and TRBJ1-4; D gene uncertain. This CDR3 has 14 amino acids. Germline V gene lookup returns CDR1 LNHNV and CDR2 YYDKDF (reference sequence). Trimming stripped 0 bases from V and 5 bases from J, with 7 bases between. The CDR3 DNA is TGTGCCACCAGCAGAGATATGGAGAATGAAAAACTGTTTTTT. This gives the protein CATSRDMENEKLFF. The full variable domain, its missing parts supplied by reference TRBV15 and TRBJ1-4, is DAMVIQNPRYQVTQFGKPVTLSCSQTLNHNVMYWYQQKSSQAPKLLFHYYDKDFNNEADTPDNFQSRRPNTSFCFLDIRSPGLGDTAMYLCATSRDMENEKLFFGSGTQLSVL.

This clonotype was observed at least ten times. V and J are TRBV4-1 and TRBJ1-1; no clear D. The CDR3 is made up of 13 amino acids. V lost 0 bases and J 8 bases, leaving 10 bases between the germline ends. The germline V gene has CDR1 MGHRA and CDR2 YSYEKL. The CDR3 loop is CASSQERSREAFF. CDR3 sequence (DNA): TGCGCCAGCAGCCAAGAGAGGAGCAGAGAAGCTTTCTTT.

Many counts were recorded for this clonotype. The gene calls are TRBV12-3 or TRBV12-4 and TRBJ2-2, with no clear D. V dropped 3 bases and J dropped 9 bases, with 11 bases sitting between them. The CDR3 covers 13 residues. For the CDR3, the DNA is TGTGCCAGCAGTTTTATGGGGTACCGGGAGCTGTTTTTT. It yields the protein CASSFMGYRELFF.

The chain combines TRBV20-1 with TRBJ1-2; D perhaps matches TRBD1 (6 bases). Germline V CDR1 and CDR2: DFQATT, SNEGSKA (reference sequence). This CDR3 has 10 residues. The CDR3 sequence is CSSTGYGYTF. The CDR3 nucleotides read TGCAGCTCGACAGGCTATGGCTACACCTTC.

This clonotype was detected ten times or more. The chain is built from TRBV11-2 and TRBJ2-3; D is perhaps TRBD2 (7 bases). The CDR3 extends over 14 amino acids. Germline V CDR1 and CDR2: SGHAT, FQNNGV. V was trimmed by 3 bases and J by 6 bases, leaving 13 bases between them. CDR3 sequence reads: CASSFSGGRDTQYF. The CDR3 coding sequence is TGTGCCAGCAGCTTCTCGGGGGGCCGGGATACGCAGTATTTT.

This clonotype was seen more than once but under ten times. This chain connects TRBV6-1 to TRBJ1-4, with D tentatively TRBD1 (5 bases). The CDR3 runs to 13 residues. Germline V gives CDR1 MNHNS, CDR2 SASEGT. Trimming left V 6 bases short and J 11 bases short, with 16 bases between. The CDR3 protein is CASSARGGPKLFF. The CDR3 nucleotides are TGTGCCAGCAGCGCGAGGGGCGGACCTAAACTGTTTTTT.

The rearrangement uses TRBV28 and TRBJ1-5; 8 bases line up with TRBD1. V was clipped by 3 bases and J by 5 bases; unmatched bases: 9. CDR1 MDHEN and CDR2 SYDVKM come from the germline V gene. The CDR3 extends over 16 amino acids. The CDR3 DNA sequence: TGTGCCAGCAGTTTGCTGTCCAGGGGGCTGGATCAGCCCCAGCATTTT. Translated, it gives CASSLLSRGLDQPQHF.

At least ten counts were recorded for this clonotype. The CDR3 loop is CASSLASGRAFTDTQYF. CDR3 nucleotides: TGCGCCAGCAGCTTAGCCAGTGGACGGGCCTTCACAGATACGCAGTATTTT. The chain employs TRBV5-1 and TRBJ2-3; D gene unclear. Germline loops: CDR1 SGHRS, CDR2 YFSETQ. V lost 2 bases and J lost 2, with 18 bases in between. The CDR3 spans 17 residues.

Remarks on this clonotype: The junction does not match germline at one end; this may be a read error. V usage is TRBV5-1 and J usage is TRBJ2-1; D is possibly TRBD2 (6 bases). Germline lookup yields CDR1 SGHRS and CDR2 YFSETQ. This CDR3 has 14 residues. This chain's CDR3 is CASSLGLSRNEQSF. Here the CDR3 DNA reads TGCGCCAGCAGCCTGGGACTCAGCCGGAATGAGCAGTCCTTC.

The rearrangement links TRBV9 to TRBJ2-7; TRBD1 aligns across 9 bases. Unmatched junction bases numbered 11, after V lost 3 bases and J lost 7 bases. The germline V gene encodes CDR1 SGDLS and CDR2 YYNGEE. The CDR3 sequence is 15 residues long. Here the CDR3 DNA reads TGTGCCAGCAGCGCAAGTCCCGGGACAGGGCTGGAGCAGTACGTC. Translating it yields CASSASPGTGLEQYV.